Listed below are T cell receptor beta chains from one sample, sequenced in a study of EBV T-cell therapy then PD-1 blockade in nasopharyngeal carcinoma. These TCRs are of unknown antigen specificity. Generated by immunoSEQ multiplex PCR, the TCRdb table keeps only in-frame clones and is missing some. In the table there are about 20,000 clones, around 84% of which are singletons. The material sequenced was CD8+ T cells from blood, taken around day 250 from a patient whose treatment included autologous EBV-specific T cells and nivolumab. These receptors were obtained from a middle-aged man with nasopharyngeal carcinoma. The CDR3 runs from the conserved cysteine through the conserved F or W. D genes are given only for firm matches. Some rows have no size entry. The others give once, few or many, or a class for an expanded clone.

D gene	clone size	V gene	J gene	CDR3 protein	CDR3 DNA
TRBD1	-	TRBV3-1/TRBV3-2	TRBJ1-6	CASSQGGQDNSPLHF	TGTGCCAGCAGCCAAGGAGGACAGGATAATTCACCCCTCCACTTT
TRBD1	-	TRBV4-3	TRBJ1-5	CASSQAPGGQPQHF	TGCGCCAGCAGCCAAGCCCCAGGGGGTCAGCCCCAGCATTTT
-	-	TRBV27	TRBJ2-1	CASSRDHYNEQFF	TGTGCCAGCAGCCGGGACCACTACAATGAGCAGTTCTTC
-	-	TRBV7-9	TRBJ2-3	CASSLNGGITDTQYF	TGTGCCAGCAGCTTAAATGGGGGCATCACAGATACGCAGTATTTT
TRBD1	once	TRBV27	TRBJ1-6	CASSLLSGTEKVIDNSPLHF	TGTGCCAGCAGTTTATTATCCGGGACAGAGAAAGTTATAGATAATTCACCCCTCCACTTT
TRBD1	once	TRBV4-3	TRBJ1-3	CASSQVQGAPGNTIYF	TGCGCCAGCAGCCAGGTACAGGGGGCGCCGGGAAACACCATATATTTT
TRBD2	-	TRBV20-1	TRBJ2-1	CSAREAAGGPVEQFF	TGCAGTGCTCGTGAGGCAGCGGGGGGGCCGGTAGAGCAGTTCTTC
-	-	TRBV4-3	TRBJ2-7	CASSHTPDGEAYEQYF	TGCGCCAGCAGCCATACCCCCGACGGAGAGGCCTACGAGCAGTACTTC
TRBD2	-	TRBV4-1	TRBJ2-5	CASSPGGEETQYF	TGCGCCAGCAGCCCTGGGGGGGAAGAGACCCAGTACTTC
-	-	TRBV29-1	TRBJ2-1	CSVGSYNEQFF	TGCAGCGTCGGAAGTTACAATGAGCAGTTCTTC
-	-	TRBV24-1	TRBJ1-2	CATSDLDSNYGYTF	TGTGCCACCAGTGATTTGGACAGTAACTATGGCTACACCTTC
-	-	TRBV6-5	TRBJ1-2	CASRLTGHDGYTF	TGTGCCAGCAGGTTAACAGGGCACGATGGCTACACCTTC
-	-	TRBV7-6	TRBJ2-7	CASSLAAGTSHEQYF	TGTGCCAGCAGCTTAGCGGCAGGGACCAGCCACGAGCAGTACTTC
-	-	TRBV6-5	TRBJ1-2	CASSYGQGGYGYTF	TGTGCCAGCAGTTACGGGCAGGGTGGCTATGGCTACACCTTC
TRBD2	-	TRBV4-2	TRBJ2-1	CASSQDSGGVNEQFF	TGTGCCAGCAGCCAAGATAGCGGGGGGGTCAATGAGCAGTTCTTC
-	-	TRBV15	TRBJ1-2	CATSSRDHSGYTF	TGTGCCACCAGCAGCCGGGACCACAGTGGCTACACCTTC
-	-	TRBV27	TRBJ1-2	CASSLRAGKGYGYTF	TGTGCCAGCAGTTTAAGGGCAGGGAAAGGGTATGGCTACACCTTC
TRBD1	-	TRBV5-8	TRBJ1-1	CASSDGTGLTWSTEAFF	TGTGCCAGCAGCGACGGGACAGGGCTTACTTGGTCTACTGAAGCTTTCTTT
TRBD2	-	TRBV6-2/TRBV6-3	TRBJ2-3	CTSSYTSGGVHTDTQYF	TGTACCAGCAGTTACACTAGCGGGGGAGTCCACACAGATACGCAGTATTTT
TRBD2	-	TRBV6-5	TRBJ2-3	CASSSFSGGTDTQYF	TGTGCCAGCAGTTCCTTTAGCGGGGGCACAGATACGCAGTATTTT
TRBD1	few	TRBV6-5	TRBJ1-5	CASRRTGRNQPQHF	TGTGCCAGCAGGCGGACAGGGCGAAATCAGCCCCAGCATTTT
TRBD1	-	TRBV4-1	TRBJ1-5	CASSRSPDRGHSNQPQHF	TGCGCCAGCAGCCGATCCCCGGACAGGGGGCATAGCAATCAGCCCCAGCATTTT
-	-	TRBV27	TRBJ2-1	CASSLWGPPNSYNEQFF	TGTGCCAGCAGTTTATGGGGGCCGCCAAACTCCTACAATGAGCAGTTCTTC
TRBD1	-	TRBV11-3	TRBJ2-3	CASSPGGQGWDTQYF	TGTGCCAGCAGCCCCGGGGGACAGGGATGGGATACGCAGTATTTT
-	few	TRBV6-1	TRBJ2-3	CASSEDQGSTDTQYF	TGTGCCAGCAGTGAAGACCAGGGGTCCACAGATACGCAGTATTTT
-	-	TRBV7-9	TRBJ1-1	CASSPQGKATEAFF	TGTGCCAGCAGCCCCCAGGGGAAGGCCACTGAAGCTTTCTTT
-	few	TRBV6-1	TRBJ1-5	CASSEDGGSNQPQHF	TGTGCCAGCAGTGAAGATGGGGGCAGCAATCAGCCCCAGCATTTT
-	-	TRBV6-5	TRBJ2-7	CASSITGTGNEQYF	TGTGCCAGCAGTATCACCGGCACCGGGAACGAGCAGTACTTC
-	-	TRBV3-1/TRBV3-2	TRBJ1-2	CASSRTLNYGYTF	TGTGCCAGCAGCCGGACCCTAAACTATGGCTACACCTTC
-	-	TRBV7-2	TRBJ2-7	CASSFVGGHEQYF	TGTGCCAGCAGTTTTGTTGGGGGCCACGAGCAGTACTTC
-	-	TRBV9	TRBJ1-2	CASSPQDGDRRLVF	TGTGCCAGCAGCCCACAGGACGGGGACCGGAGGCTGGTTTTC
TRBD1	-	TRBV7-9	TRBJ2-5	CASSPPDRGQRETQYF	TGTGCCAGCAGCCCCCCGGACAGGGGGCAGAGAGAGACCCAGTACTTC
TRBD1	-	TRBV27	TRBJ2-5	CASSSGQGLVTQYF	TGTGCCAGCAGTTCGGGACAGGGCCTGGTGACCCAGTACTTC
TRBD1	-	TRBV9	TRBJ2-1	CASSQLRTGRNEQFF	TGTGCCAGCAGCCAACTTCGGACAGGGAGGAATGAGCAGTTCTTC
TRBD2	-	TRBV19	TRBJ2-1	CASNPQVGLAGSNEQFF	TGTGCCAGCAATCCCCAGGTGGGACTAGCGGGGTCCAATGAGCAGTTCTTC
-	few	TRBV14	TRBJ2-6	CASSQDWGPGANVLTF	TGTGCCAGCAGCCAAGATTGGGGGCCTGGGGCCAACGTCCTGACTTTC
-	-	TRBV3-1/TRBV3-2	TRBJ2-3	CASKTSTDTQYF	TGTGCCAGCAAAACTAGCACAGATACGCAGTATTTT
-	-	TRBV13	TRBJ1-2	CASSLGRSATNYGYTF	TGTGCCAGCAGCTTAGGTCGGTCAGCCACTAACTATGGCTACACCTTC
-	many	TRBV4-2	TRBJ2-1	CASSQDSGGSYNEQFF	TGTGCCAGCAGCCAAGATTCCGGAGGGTCCTACAATGAGCAGTTCTTC
-	few	TRBV6-5	TRBJ1-4	CASSLYGQGREKLFF	TGTGCCAGCAGTCTATATGGGCAGGGACGAGAAAAACTGTTTTTT
-	-	TRBV28	TRBJ1-1	CASTGQSVLNTEAFF	TGTGCCAGCACGGGGCAGAGTGTGTTGAACACTGAAGCTTTCTTT
-	-	TRBV7-3	TRBJ2-2	CASSLGLNGELFF	TGTGCCAGCAGCTTAGGACTTAACGGGGAGCTGTTTTTT
-	-	TRBV4-1	TRBJ2-5	CASSQGGFDIQETQYF	TGCGCCAGCAGCCAAGGAGGATTCGACATCCAAGAGACCCAGTACTTC
-	-	TRBV5-1	TRBJ2-1	CASSLERGNEQFF	TGCGCCAGCAGCTTGGAGAGGGGAAATGAGCAGTTCTTC
-	-	TRBV9	TRBJ2-5	CASSALGGAGQETQYF	TGTGCCAGCAGCGCCTTAGGGGGCGCGGGGCAAGAGACCCAGTACTTC
-	-	TRBV9	TRBJ1-1	CASSVYGTGTEAFF	TGTGCCAGCAGCGTATACGGGACGGGCACTGAAGCTTTCTTT
-	few	TRBV7-2	TRBJ1-6	CASSPAREPNSPLHF	TGTGCCAGCAGCCCCGCCAGGGAACCCAATTCACCCCTCCACTTT
-	-	TRBV19	TRBJ1-5	CASSILVTVQPQHF	TGTGCCAGTAGTATACTAGTTACAGTTCAGCCCCAGCATTTT
TRBD1	-	TRBV19	TRBJ1-1	CASSLRTGPITEAFF	TGTGCCAGTAGTCTACGGACAGGCCCCATAACTGAAGCTTTCTTT
-	few	TRBV6-1	TRBJ1-5	CASSELEVRPQHF	TGTGCCAGCAGTGAACTGGAAGTTCGGCCCCAGCATTTT
-	-	TRBV12-3/TRBV12-4	TRBJ2-3	CASSLSDTQYF	TGTGCCAGCAGCCTCTCAGATACGCAGTATTTT
TRBD1	-	TRBV27	TRBJ2-3	CASTLRDRGDTQYF	TGTGCCAGCACCTTACGGGACAGGGGAGATACGCAGTATTTT
-	-	TRBV13	TRBJ1-1	CASSTGQWEPFF	TGTGCCAGCAGTACCGGACAGTGGGAACCTTTCTTT
-	-	TRBV27	TRBJ1-1	CASSLGGLNTEAFF	TGTGCCAGCAGTTTAGGGGGCCTGAACACTGAAGCTTTCTTT
TRBD1	-	TRBV9	TRBJ2-7	CASSFRDSPYEQYF	TGTGCCAGCAGCTTCCGGGACAGCCCCTACGAGCAGTACTTC